These 2 T cell receptor beta chains originate from one sample sequenced in a study of neoadjuvant anti-PD-1 for oral cavity cancer. Some clones are missing from TCRdb's copy, which holds only in-frame ones; the method was immunoSEQ multiplex PCR. This sample has some 15,000 clones; under 40% occur once, and the top ten carry approximately 40%. Time point: after neoadjuvant nivolumab, at surgical resection. The sequenced sample was tumor tissue, obtained after nivolumab (anti-PD-1) treatment. The source is a person between 40 and 85 years old with oral cavity squamous cell carcinoma.

This sequence joins TRBV15 and TRBJ2-7; no reliable D call. Trimming took 5 bases from V and 3 from J, leaving 17 bases between them. This CDR3 has 15 amino acids. The germline CDR1 and CDR2 sequences are LNHNV and YYDKDF (reference sequence). CDR3 in DNA: TGTGCCACCAGCTCCGGGCTTGCATCTGACTACGAGCAGTACTTC. Its translation: CATSSGLASDYEQYF.

The rearrangement uses TRBV6-5 and TRBJ2-5; D may correspond to TRBD1 or TRBD2 (5 bases each). Germline lookup yields CDR1 MNHEY and CDR2 SVGAGI. This CDR3 has 15 residues. V was pared by 2 bases and J by 7 bases, with 17 bases between. The CDR3 spells CASSYLQGHGGTQYF. For the CDR3, the DNA is TGTGCCAGCAGTTACCTGCAGGGCCATGGGGGGACCCAGTACTTC.